Below are 13 T cell receptor beta chains sequenced from a single sample in a study of blood T cell repertoires in COVID-19. Clones were sequenced by immunoSEQ multiplex PCR, and TCRdb holds only the in-frame ones, with some missing. Counted here are about 210,000 clones, 70% to 90% occurring once; the ten biggest clones make up approximately 8%. Sequencing was done on a sample of peripheral blood. Every receptor here comes from a woman between 50 and 59 years old with active or convalescent COVID-19.

The gene calls are TRBV5-1 and TRBJ2-5; D ambiguous. Trimming removed 0 bases at V and 2 bases at J, with 11 bases between. CDR3 size: 15 residues. Germline V lookup: CDR1 SGHRS, CDR2 YFSETQ. CDR3 bases: TGCGCCAGCAGCTTGGCGGTAGCAGCACAAGAGACCCAGTACTTC. It translates to CASSLAVAAQETQYF.

The genes are TRBV4-1 and TRBJ1-1; D is perhaps TRBD1 (5 bases). CDR1 MGHRA and CDR2 YSYEKL come from the germline V gene. The V end was cut by 1 base, the J end by 5 bases, with 8 bases between. The CDR3 spans 13 residues. In DNA, the CDR3 is TGCGCCAGCAGCCAAGTAGGGGAAACTGAAGCTTTCTTT. Protein product: CASSQVGETEAFF.

This clone was seen once. J is TRBJ1-2 and V is TRBV2; D remains ambiguous. The CDR3 is 12 residues long. Trimming cost V 5 bases and J 13 bases, with 17 bases left between them. Looked up from germline, CDR1 is SNHLY and CDR2 is FYNNEI. The CDR3 DNA follows: TGTGCCAGCAGTAATAGAGACACACTCCTCACCTTC. Protein: CASSNRDTLLTF.

This chain joins TRBV7-7 and TRBJ2-7, with TRBD1 matching 7 bases. V lost 5 bases and J lost 1; bases outside the gene matches: 11. From germline, CDR1 is SSHAT and CDR2 FNYEAQ (reference sequence). The CDR3 spans 16 residues. The DNA of the CDR3 is TGTGCCAGCAGCCCCTCTTACCCGGGACAGTCCTACGAGCAGTACTTC. Translated: CASSPSYPGQSYEQYF.

About this clone: One junction end disagrees with the germline gene, perhaps due to a read error. The rearrangement joins TRBV24-1 to TRBJ2-2, with TRBD1 identical over 9 bases. Germline CDR1 and CDR2: KGHDR and SFDVKD. The CDR3 loop spans 13 amino acids. The CDR3 reads CATDRGNNGELFF. The CDR3 nucleotides are TGTGCCACCGACAGGGGGAACAACGGGGAGCTGTTTTTT.

A single count supports this clone. J is TRBJ1-5 and V is TRBV28; 8 bases are a match to TRBD1. The CDR3 length is 14 residues. Trimming cost V 4 bases and J 6 bases; bases outside gene matches: 5. Per the germline V gene, CDR1 is MDHEN and CDR2 is SYDVKM. The CDR3 DNA sequence: TGTGCCAGCAGTTATGGACAGGGAGGTCAGCCCCAGCATTTT. This gives the protein CASSYGQGGQPQHF. The whole variable domain, remainder taken from reference TRBV28 and TRBJ1-5, is DVKVTQSSRYLVKRTGEKVFLECVQDMDHENMFWYRQDPGLGLRLIYFSYDVKMKEKGDIPEGYSVSREKKERFSLILESASTNQTSMYLCASSYGQGGQPQHFGDGTRLSIL.

The chain uses TRBV9 and TRBJ1-3; D may be TRBD1 (6 bases). Germline V gene lookup returns CDR1 SGDLS and CDR2 YYNGEE. The CDR3 totals 14 residues. Trimming pared 5 bases from V and 4 bases from J, leaving 13 bases between. This CDR3 reads CASSPTGSGNTIYF. CDR3 bases: TGTGCCAGCAGTCCCACAGGGAGCGGAAACACCATATATTTT.

The rearrangement joins TRBV2 to TRBJ1-5, with D possibly being TRBD1 (6 bases). The CDR3 has 14 amino acids. In germline, CDR1 is SNHLY, CDR2 FYNNEI. The ends were cut back, 7 bases at V and 2 bases at J, with 12 bases in the middle. Here the CDR3 reads CASTRGMGNQPQHF. The CDR3 DNA follows: TGTGCCAGCACGAGGGGGATGGGCAATCAGCCCCAGCATTTT.

This clone was detected only once. The chain uses TRBV5-5 and TRBJ1-5; D unclear. Germline V gene lookup returns CDR1 SGHKS and CDR2 YYEKEE (reference sequence). This CDR3 is 16 amino acids long. V shed 0 bases and J shed 5 bases, with 15 bases lying between them. CDR3 residues: CASSLDPGIPDQPQHF. In DNA form, the CDR3 reads TGTGCCAGCAGCTTGGATCCAGGCATTCCAGATCAGCCCCAGCATTTT. Variable domain in full (rest from reference TRBV5-5 and TRBJ1-5): DAGVTQSPTHLIKTRGQQVTLRCSPISGHKSVSWYQQVLGQGPQFIFQYYEKEERGRGNFPDRFSARQFPNYSSELNVNALLLGDSALYLCASSLDPGIPDQPQHFGDGTRLSIL.

V is TRBV29-1 and J is TRBJ1-1; 9 nucleotides match TRBD1. The CDR3 has 11 amino acids. Germline values: CDR1 SQVTM, CDR2 ANQGSEA. V dropped 5 bases and J dropped 11; count of bases not matched to a gene: 6. CDR3 sequence reads: CSVSRTGEAFF. CDR3 DNA: TGCAGCGTTTCTAGGACAGGGGAGGCTTTCTTT.

The J gene is TRBJ2-7, the V gene TRBV24-1, with 9 bases identical to TRBD1. Germline V gene lookup returns CDR1 KGHDR and CDR2 SFDVKD. V was pared by 4 bases and J by 3 bases, with 3 bases of the junction left unmatched. This CDR3 is 14 amino acids long. In nucleotides, the CDR3 is TGTGCCACCAGTGACCCGACAGGGGGCTACGAGCAGTACTTC. Protein sequence: CATSDPTGGYEQYF.

The chain links TRBV7-7 to TRBJ2-3; perhaps TRBD1 as D (5 bases). CDR3 length: 15 residues. CDR1 and CDR2 from the germline V gene are SSHAT and FNYEAQ (reference sequence). Trimming pared 1 base from V and 2 bases from J, leaving 10 bases between. The CDR3 reads CASSLGQTFTDTQYF. The CDR3, as DNA: TGTGCCAGCAGCTTAGGACAGACCTTCACAGATACGCAGTATTTT.

Worth noting for this clone: Other DNA sequences in this specimen translate into the identical CDR3. The genes are TRBV2 and TRBJ1-5; D perhaps matches TRBD1 (5 bases). This CDR3 comprises 14 residues. Trimming left V 2 bases short and J 2 bases short, with 7 bases between. Germline V CDR1 and CDR2: SNHLY, FYNNEI. The CDR3 coding sequence is TGTGCCAGCAGTGAACTAGGGGGCAATCAGCCCCAGCATTTT. Translated, it gives CASSELGGNQPQHF.